Following are 29 T cell receptor beta chains from one sample sequenced in a study of blood T cell repertoires in COVID-19. TCRdb's table, derived via immunoSEQ multiplex PCR, lists solely in-frame clones and lacks some. This table holds some 250,000 clones, around 88% found once. The source material was peripheral blood. These receptors all come from an elderly man with acute or convalescent COVID-19.

The chain joins TRBV12-3 or TRBV12-4 to TRBJ1-2, with D uncertain. This CDR3 region has 13 residues. Trimming took off 3 bases at V and 5 bases at J, with 10 bases between the two ends. Here the CDR3 reads CASSLAGRYGYTF. CDR3 nucleotide sequence: TGTGCCAGCAGTTTGGCAGGAAGATATGGCTACACCTTC.

This rearrangement joins TRBV2 to TRBJ1-2; 9 positions match TRBD1. This CDR3 has 15 amino acids. J gave up 7 bases and V 3 bases, and 9 bases lay outside the gene matches. Germline V gene data show CDR1 as SNHLY and CDR2 as FYNNEI. The CDR3 DNA reads TGTGCCAGCAGTGATGTAGGACAGGGGAGGTCTGGCTACACCTTC. Translating it yields CASSDVGQGRSGYTF.

Of note for this clone: The junction departs from the called germline gene at one end, perhaps through a read error. The chain has TRBV2 and TRBJ2-3, with TRBD1 matching 8 bases. Germline V gene lookup returns CDR1 SNHLY and CDR2 FYNNEI. The CDR3 runs to 10 residues. CDR3 nucleotides: TGTGCCAGCAGAAGGACAGGGCTTACTTTT. Amino acids: CASRRTGLTF.

In DNA, the CDR3 is TGTGCCTGGAATTGGGTCTCAGCGGGAGCTCGGAATGAGCAGTTCTTC. It encodes CAWNWVSAGARNEQFF. V and J are TRBV30 and TRBJ2-1; 8 positions match TRBD2. The CDR3 runs to 16 residues. Germline V gene data show CDR1 as GTSNPN and CDR2 as SVGIG (reference sequence). V shed 4 bases, J shed 7 bases, and the junction held 15 bases outside the gene matches.

The chain recombines TRBV3-1 (or the pseudogene TRBV3-2) with TRBJ1-4; D is unclear. Germline CDR1 LGHDT, CDR2 YNNKEL (reference sequence). V dropped 1 base and J dropped 12 bases, with 9 bases sitting between them. The CDR3 runs to 12 residues. The CDR3 bases are TGTGCCAGCAGCCAAGTAGCCGAGGAACTGTTTTTT. Amino acids: CASSQVAEELFF.

This clone appeared a few times. V and J are TRBV19 and TRBJ2-1; TRBD2 matches 12 bases. V lost 5 bases, J lost 6 bases, and 5 bases stayed unmatched. CDR3 length: 15 amino acids. Germline V lookup: CDR1 LNHDA, CDR2 SQIVND (reference sequence). CDR3 DNA sequence: TGTGCCAGTAGTCCGACTAGCGGGAGTGGCAATGAGCAGTTCTTC. Translated, it gives CASSPTSGSGNEQFF. Full variable domain (outside the CDR3, taken from reference TRBV19 and TRBJ2-1): DGGITQSPKYLFRKEGQNVTLSCEQNLNHDAMYWYRQDPGQGLRLIYYSQIVNDFQKGDIAEGYSVSREKKESFPLTVTSAQKNPTAFYLCASSPTSGSGNEQFFGPGTRLTVL.

The chain carries TRBV28 and TRBJ2-7; tentatively, D is TRBD1 (6 bases). Trimming removed 3 bases from V and 3 bases from J, with 12 bases in between. This CDR3 has 14 amino acids. CDR1 is MDHEN, CDR2 SYDVKM, per germline. The CDR3, as DNA: TGTGCCAGCAGTTTGAACAGGGCGAGCTACGAGCAGTACTTC. This sequence encodes CASSLNRASYEQYF. Drawing the rest from reference TRBV28 and TRBJ2-7, the complete variable domain is DVKVTQSSRYLVKRTGEKVFLECVQDMDHENMFWYRQDPGLGLRLIYFSYDVKMKEKGDIPEGYSVSREKKERFSLILESASTNQTSMYLCASSLNRASYEQYFGPGTRLTVT.

This chain connects TRBV4-1 to TRBJ2-1, with 8 bases matching TRBD2. Germline assignment: CDR1 MGHRA and CDR2 YSYEKL. The CDR3 is 17 residues long. Unmatched junction bases numbered 9, after V lost 1 base and J lost 4 bases. The CDR3 is CASSQGPLAGSYNEQFF. In DNA, the CDR3 is TGCGCCAGCAGCCAAGGCCCCCTAGCGGGTTCGTACAATGAGCAGTTCTTC.

The rearrangement joins TRBV19 to TRBJ2-6; D remains unclear. The CDR3 extends over 18 amino acids. Trimming left V 6 bases short and J 0 bases short, with 18 bases between. The germline CDR1 and CDR2 sequences are LNHDA and SQIVND (reference sequence). Written as DNA, the CDR3 is TGTGCCAGTAGAAGCCCTGCTAAAAAAGTCTCTGGGGCCAACGTCCTGACTTTC. Protein: CASRSPAKKVSGANVLTF. Full variable domain (remainder filled in from reference TRBV19 and TRBJ2-6): DGGITQSPKYLFRKEGQNVTLSCEQNLNHDAMYWYRQDPGQGLRLIYYSQIVNDFQKGDIAEGYSVSREKKESFPLTVTSAQKNPTAFYLCASRSPAKKVSGANVLTFGAGSRLTVL.

The chain has TRBV11-1 and TRBJ2-7; 7 bases map to TRBD2. With V trimmed by 2 bases and J by 6 bases, 4 bases remained unmatched. Germline V gene lookup returns CDR1 SGHAT and CDR2 FQDESV (reference sequence). This CDR3 region has 13 residues. As DNA, the CDR3 is TGTGCCAGCAGCTTATTGGGGGGGACCGAGCAGTACTTC. Translated: CASSLLGGTEQYF.

V gene TRBV6-1 combines with J gene TRBJ2-1, with 11 bases fitting TRBD2. CDR1 MNHNS and CDR2 SASEGT come from the germline V gene. Unmatched junction bases numbered 11, after V lost 4 bases and J lost 6 bases. The CDR3 loop spans 17 amino acids. CDR3 DNA: TGTGCCAGCAGTGGGGGGACTAGCGGAACGTTGGGCAATGAGCAGTTCTTC. Translated, it gives CASSGGTSGTLGNEQFF.

The chain recombines TRBV5-6 with TRBJ2-4; 7 bases agree with TRBD1. The CDR3 length is 13 residues. Unmatched junction bases numbered 5, after V lost 1 base and J lost 10 bases. Germline V gives CDR1 SGHDT, CDR2 YYEEEE. Here the CDR3 DNA reads TGTGCCAGCAGCTTGTCGGGACAGCTTATTCAGTACTTC. This sequence encodes CASSLSGQLIQYF.

This clone was detected a few times. V is TRBV3-1 (or the pseudogene TRBV3-2) and J is TRBJ2-7; 10 positions match TRBD1. CDR3 length: 15 amino acids. V trimming: 0 bases; J trimming: 4 bases; junction bases outside the gene matches: 3. Germline V gives CDR1 LGHDT, CDR2 YNNKEL (reference sequence). CDR3 nucleotide sequence: TGTGCCAGCAGCCAAGAGGGACAGGGGTGGTACGAGCAGTACTTC. Translation: CASSQEGQGWYEQYF.

The chain couples TRBV19 to TRBJ2-5, with D unresolved. The CDR3 is 12 amino acids. The germline V gene encodes CDR1 LNHDA and CDR2 SQIVND (reference sequence). Trimming took off 5 bases at V and 7 bases at J, with 11 bases between the two ends. The CDR3 nucleotides are TGTGCCAGTAGTCCGGCTTCGGGGACCCAGTACTTC. Translated, it gives CASSPASGTQYF.

This clone was counted at least ten times. The gene calls are TRBV18 and TRBJ1-2, with TRBD1 matching 7 bases. V trimming: 1 base; J trimming: 3 bases; junction bases outside the gene matches: 11. Looked up from germline, CDR1 is KGHSH and CDR2 is LQKENI. The CDR3 has 17 amino acids. CDR3 sequence: CASSPRDRFIRHYGYTF. Written as DNA, the CDR3 is TGTGCCAGCTCACCACGGGACAGATTCATTCGCCACTATGGCTACACCTTC.

This chain uses TRBV27 with TRBJ2-1, with TRBD1 as a possible D gene (5 bases). CDR3 length: 15 residues. The V gene lost 4 bases and the J gene lost 4 bases, with 14 bases spanning the gap. Germline V gene sequence: CDR1 MNHEY, CDR2 SMNVEV (reference sequence). CDR3 amino acids: CASSSLQGLYNEQFF. The CDR3 DNA sequence: TGTGCCAGCAGTTCGCTTCAGGGTCTATACAATGAGCAGTTCTTC.

The genes are TRBV9 and TRBJ2-3, with TRBD2 matching 11 bases. Germline CDR1 SGDLS, CDR2 YYNGEE. CDR3 size: 16 residues. The trim removed 0 bases at V and 4 bases at J, leaving 4 bases unmatched. For the CDR3, the DNA is TGTGCCAGCAGCGTAGAACTAGCGGGAGCGGCAGATACGCAGTATTTT. It encodes CASSVELAGAADTQYF.

The V call is TRBV7-9, the J call TRBJ2-7, with 12 nucleotides matching TRBD2. This CDR3 region has 16 residues. Unmatched junction bases numbered 2, after V lost 1 base and J lost 1 base. Germline assignment: CDR1 SEHNR and CDR2 FQNEAQ (reference sequence). The CDR3, as DNA: TGTGCCAGCAGCTTAGACCTAGCGGGAGGGTCCTACGAGCAGTACTTC. Amino acid sequence: CASSLDLAGGSYEQYF.

This clone was seen a single time. The chain uses TRBV2 and TRBJ1-2, with TRBD1 identical over 8 bases. V dropped 6 bases and J dropped 6; count of bases not matched to a gene: 12. Germline values: CDR1 SNHLY, CDR2 FYNNEI. There are 15 residues in the CDR3. The CDR3 DNA reads as TGTGCCAGCAGCGCCGGGACAGGATCTTCGGATGGCTACACCTTC. This encodes CASSAGTGSSDGYTF.

The J gene is TRBJ2-7, the V gene TRBV27; 10 bases map to TRBD1. The CDR3 extends over 17 amino acids. Trimming took 4 bases from V and 2 from J; bases not matched to a gene: 11. Per germline, CDR1 MNHEY and CDR2 SMNVEV (reference sequence). CDR3 region: CASSSLGDRGMAYEQYF. CDR3 nucleotide sequence: TGTGCCAGCAGTTCCCTAGGGGACAGGGGAATGGCCTACGAGCAGTACTTC.

The V gene is TRBV19, the J gene TRBJ2-1; 7 nucleotides match TRBD2. The CDR3 sequence is 16 residues long. Germline trimming cut 7 bases from V and 0 bases from J; bases unmatched to any gene: 9. Germline V CDR1 and CDR2: LNHDA, SQIVND (reference sequence). The CDR3 spells CASTRIAGSSYNEQFF. In DNA, the CDR3 is TGTGCCAGTACCCGGATAGCGGGCAGCTCCTACAATGAGCAGTTCTTC.

The genes are TRBV6-5 and TRBJ1-3; 9 bases agree with TRBD1. CDR3 length: 14 residues. V was clipped by 6 bases and J by 6 bases; unmatched bases: 6. From germline, CDR1 is MNHEY and CDR2 SVGAGI. CDR3 amino acids: CASRGGQGTNTIYF. Written as DNA, the CDR3 is TGTGCCAGCAGGGGCGGACAGGGGACAAACACCATATATTTT.

The genes are TRBV18 and TRBJ2-3; D is perhaps TRBD1 (6 bases). There are 15 residues in the CDR3. The V end was cut by 0 bases, the J end by 2 bases, with 9 bases between. Germline CDR1 KGHSH, CDR2 LQKENI. CDR3 nucleotide sequence: TGTGCCAGCTCACCACCGGGGACAATCACAGATACGCAGTATTTT. As protein: CASSPPGTITDTQYF.

The V gene is TRBV28, the J gene TRBJ1-2, with D perhaps TRBD1 (5 bases). This CDR3 is 16 amino acids long. CDR1 MDHEN and CDR2 SYDVKM come from the germline V gene. Trimming removed 5 bases at V and 4 bases at J, with 20 bases between. CDR3 DNA: TGTGCCAGCAGTCGCGGTGGGGGGGTAAAGAGCTATGGCTACACCTTC. It translates to CASSRGGGVKSYGYTF.

The V call is TRBV19, the J call TRBJ2-3; 7 bases agree with TRBD2. CDR3 length: 14 residues. CDR1 and CDR2 from the germline V gene are LNHDA and SQIVND (reference sequence). V lost 5 bases to trimming and J lost 3 bases; unmatched junction nucleotides: 5. CDR3 protein: CASSVFGGTDTQYF. CDR3 nucleotide sequence: TGTGCCAGTAGTGTCTTCGGGGGGACAGATACGCAGTATTTT.

In this sample, this clone turned up once. The chain links TRBV5-1 to TRBJ2-7, with D perhaps TRBD2 (6 bases). Trimming shortened V by 1 base and J by 4 bases, and 15 bases separated the two germline ends. The CDR3 contains 15 residues. In germline, CDR1 is SGHRS, CDR2 YFSETQ. CDR3 amino acids: CASSLLASEKYEQYF. Written as DNA, the CDR3 is TGCGCCAGCAGCTTGCTCGCTAGCGAGAAATACGAGCAGTACTTC. Together with reference TRBV5-1 and TRBJ2-7, the CDR3 gives the full variable domain: KAGVTQTPRYLIKTRGQQVTLSCSPISGHRSVSWYQQTPGQGLQFLFEYFSETQRNKGNFPGRFSGRQFSNSRSEMNVSTLELGDSALYLCASSLLASEKYEQYFGPGTRLTVT.

V usage is TRBV28 and J usage is TRBJ2-7; 11 bases fit TRBD2. Germline V lookup: CDR1 MDHEN, CDR2 SYDVKM. This CDR3 has 15 amino acids. V lost 8 bases, J lost 3 bases, and 9 bases stayed unmatched. The CDR3, as DNA: TGTGCCAGCCAGACTAGCGGGGCTGACAGCTACGAGCAGTACTTC. It translates to CASQTSGADSYEQYF.

The chain carries TRBV28 and TRBJ1-1; D possibly corresponds to TRBD1 (5 bases). There are 15 residues in the CDR3. CDR1 and CDR2 from the germline V gene are MDHEN and SYDVKM. The ends were cut back, 1 base at V and 2 bases at J, with 11 bases in the middle. The CDR3 region has the DNA TGTGCCAGCAGTTTATCGGGACTGCCAAACACTGAAGCTTTCTTT. Translation: CASSLSGLPNTEAFF. The variable domain in full, with the rest retrieved from reference TRBV28 and TRBJ1-1, is DVKVTQSSRYLVKRTGEKVFLECVQDMDHENMFWYRQDPGLGLRLIYFSYDVKMKEKGDIPEGYSVSREKKERFSLILESASTNQTSMYLCASSLSGLPNTEAFFGQGTRLTVV.

V is TRBV4-1 and J is TRBJ2-7; maybe TRBD1 (5 bases). V lost 0 bases and J lost 0, with 9 bases in between. This CDR3 comprises 15 residues. The V gene's germline CDR1 is MGHRA and CDR2 YSYEKL. The CDR3 region has the DNA TGCGCCAGCAGCCAAGAGCGACAGCGCTCCTACGAGCAGTACTTC. This gives the protein CASSQERQRSYEQYF.